The present T cell receptor beta chain was sequenced within a study of cytomegalovirus exposure and HLA in healthy donors. Study-level background: When over 300 donors were genotyped, roughly 78% of them were found to fall in the Caucasian-associated ancestry cluster. Study conclusions and caveats: In a later analysis, at a false discovery rate of 0.05, 16,951 TCR beta sequences were associated with HLA alleles. Specificity for CMV antigens was confirmed in vitro for a few of the CMV-associated chains. Reports credit the classifier with highly specific, highly sensitive diagnosis of cytomegalovirus status.

A remark on this clone: As yet, its antigen is unknown.

PCR was performed using 60 Vbeta and 13 Jbeta primers. The table came from immunoSEQ multiplex PCR; TCRdb's copy has only in-frame clones and leaves some out. The sample data list 100,000 to 150,000 clones. Germline V gene lookup returns CDR1 MGHDK and CDR2 SYGVNS. The V and J ends lost 6 bases and 3 bases respectively, with 4 bases between them. This CDR3 has 11 residues. The clonotype originates from a woman in her thirties or forties in good health and CMV-seropositive. This chain joins TRBV25-1 and TRBJ2-3; D ambiguous. Sequenced sample: PBMCs. CDR3 DNA sequence: TGTGCCAGCAGCAAAACAGATACGCAGTATTTT. Protein: CASSKTDTQYF.